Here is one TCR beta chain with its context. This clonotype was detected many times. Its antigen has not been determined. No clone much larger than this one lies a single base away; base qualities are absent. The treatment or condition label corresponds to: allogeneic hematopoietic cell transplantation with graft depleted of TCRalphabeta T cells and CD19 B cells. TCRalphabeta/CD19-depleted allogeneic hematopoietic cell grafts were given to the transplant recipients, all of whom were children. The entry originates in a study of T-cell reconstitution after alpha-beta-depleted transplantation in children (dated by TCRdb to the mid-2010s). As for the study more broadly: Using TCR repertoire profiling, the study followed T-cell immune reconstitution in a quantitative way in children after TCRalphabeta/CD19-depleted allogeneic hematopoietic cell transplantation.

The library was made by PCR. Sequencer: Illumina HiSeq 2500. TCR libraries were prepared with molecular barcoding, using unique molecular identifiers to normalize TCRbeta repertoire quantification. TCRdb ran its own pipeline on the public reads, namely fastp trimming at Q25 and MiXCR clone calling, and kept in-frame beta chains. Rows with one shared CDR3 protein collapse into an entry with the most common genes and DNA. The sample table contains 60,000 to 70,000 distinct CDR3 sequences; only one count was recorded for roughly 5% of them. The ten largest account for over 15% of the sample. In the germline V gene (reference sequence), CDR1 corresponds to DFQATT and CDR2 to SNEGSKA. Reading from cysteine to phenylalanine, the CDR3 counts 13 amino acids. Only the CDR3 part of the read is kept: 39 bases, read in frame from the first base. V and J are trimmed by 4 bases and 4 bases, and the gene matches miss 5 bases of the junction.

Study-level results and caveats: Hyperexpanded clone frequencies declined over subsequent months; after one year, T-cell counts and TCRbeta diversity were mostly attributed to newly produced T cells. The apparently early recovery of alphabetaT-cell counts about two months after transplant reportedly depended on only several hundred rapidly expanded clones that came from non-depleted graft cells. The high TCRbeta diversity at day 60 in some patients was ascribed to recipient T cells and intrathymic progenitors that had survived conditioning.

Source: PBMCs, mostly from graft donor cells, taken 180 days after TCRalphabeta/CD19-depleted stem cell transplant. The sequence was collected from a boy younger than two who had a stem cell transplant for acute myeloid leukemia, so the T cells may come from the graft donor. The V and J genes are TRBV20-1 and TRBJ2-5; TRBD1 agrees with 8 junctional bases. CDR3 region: CSATGQGRETQYF. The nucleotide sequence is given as TGCAGTGCTACTGGACAGGGCAGAGAGACCCAGTACTTC.